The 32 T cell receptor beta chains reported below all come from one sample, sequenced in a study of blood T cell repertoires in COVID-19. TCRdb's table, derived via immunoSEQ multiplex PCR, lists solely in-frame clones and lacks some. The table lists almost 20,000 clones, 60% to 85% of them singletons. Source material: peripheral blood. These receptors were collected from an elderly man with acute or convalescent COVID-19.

DNA of the CDR3: TGTGCCAGTAGTCCCCGGGACAGGGGAGAGGCTAACTATGGCTACACCTTC. It specifies CASSPRDRGEANYGYTF. The chain combines TRBV19 with TRBJ1-2; 10 bases fit TRBD1. CDR1 is LNHDA, CDR2 SQIVND, per germline (reference sequence). The CDR3 is 17 amino acids. V was pared by 5 bases and J by 0 bases, with 9 bases of the junction left unmatched. The whole variable domain, remainder taken from reference TRBV19 and TRBJ1-2, is DGGITQSPKYLFRKEGQNVTLSCEQNLNHDAMYWYRQDPGQGLRLIYYSQIVNDFQKGDIAEGYSVSREKKESFPLTVTSAQKNPTAFYLCASSPRDRGEANYGYTFGSGTRLTVV.

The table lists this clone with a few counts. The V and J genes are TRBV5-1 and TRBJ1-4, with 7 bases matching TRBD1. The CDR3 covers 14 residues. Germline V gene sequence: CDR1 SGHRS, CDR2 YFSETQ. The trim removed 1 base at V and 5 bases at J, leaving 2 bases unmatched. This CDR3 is CASSLWDRNEKLFF. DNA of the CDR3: TGCGCCAGCAGCTTGTGGGACAGAAATGAAAAACTGTTTTTT.

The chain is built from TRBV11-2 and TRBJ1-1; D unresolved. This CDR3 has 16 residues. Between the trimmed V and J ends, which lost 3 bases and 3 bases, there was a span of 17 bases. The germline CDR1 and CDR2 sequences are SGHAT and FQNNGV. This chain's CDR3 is CASSLGRGGRDTEAFF. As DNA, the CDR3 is TGTGCCAGCAGCTTGGGTCGCGGAGGGAGAGACACTGAAGCTTTCTTT.

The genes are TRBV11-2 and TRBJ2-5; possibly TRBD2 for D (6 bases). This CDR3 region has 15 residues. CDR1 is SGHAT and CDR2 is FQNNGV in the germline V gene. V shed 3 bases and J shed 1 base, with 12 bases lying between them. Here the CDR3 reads CASSLKGGTQETQYF. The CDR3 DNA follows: TGTGCCAGCAGCTTGAAGGGCGGGACCCAAGAGACCCAGTACTTC.

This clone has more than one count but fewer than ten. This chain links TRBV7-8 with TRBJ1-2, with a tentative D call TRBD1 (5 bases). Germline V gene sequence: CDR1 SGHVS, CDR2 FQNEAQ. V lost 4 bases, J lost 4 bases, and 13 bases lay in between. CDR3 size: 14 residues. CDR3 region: CASSSPSGGYGYTF. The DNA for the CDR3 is TGTGCCAGCAGCTCCCCATCGGGGGGCTATGGCTACACCTTC.

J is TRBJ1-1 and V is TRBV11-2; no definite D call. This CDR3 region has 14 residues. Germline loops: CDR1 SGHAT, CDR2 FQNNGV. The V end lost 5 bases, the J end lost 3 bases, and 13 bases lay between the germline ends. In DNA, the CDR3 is TGTGCCAGCAGCCCAAACTCTCGGGACACTGAAGCTTTCTTT. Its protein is CASSPNSRDTEAFF.

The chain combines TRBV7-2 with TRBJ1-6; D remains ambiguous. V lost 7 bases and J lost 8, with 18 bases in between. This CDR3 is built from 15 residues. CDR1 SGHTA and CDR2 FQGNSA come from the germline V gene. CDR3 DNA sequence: TGTGCCAGCATGCCTTTCGTGACATCGGATTCACCCCTCCACTTT. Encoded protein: CASMPFVTSDSPLHF.

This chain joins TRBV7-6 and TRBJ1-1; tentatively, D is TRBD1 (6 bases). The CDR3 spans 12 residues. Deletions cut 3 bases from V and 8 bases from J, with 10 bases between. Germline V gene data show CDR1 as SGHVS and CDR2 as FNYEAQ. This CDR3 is CASSLVTGEAFF. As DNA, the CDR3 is TGTGCCAGCAGCTTGGTAACAGGGGAAGCTTTCTTT.

The CDR3 DNA reads as TGTGCCAGCAGGACGGGGACCGGGGAGCTGTTTTTT. Translating gives CASRTGTGELFF. This sequence joins TRBV6-5 and TRBJ2-2; maybe TRBD2 (5 bases). CDR1 and CDR2 from the germline V gene are MNHEY and SVGAGI. V lost 6 bases to trimming and J lost 5 bases, with 7 bases between them. The CDR3 loop spans 12 amino acids.

This CDR3 is CASSLGPGTHYEQYV. CDR3 sequence (DNA): TGTGCCAGCAGCTTAGGCCCCGGGACACACTACGAGCAGTACGTC. V usage is TRBV5-5 and J usage is TRBJ2-7, with D possibly being TRBD1 (6 bases). Trimming left V 2 bases short and J 3 bases short, with 15 bases between. The CDR3 has 15 amino acids. Germline V gene data show CDR1 as SGHKS and CDR2 as YYEKEE (reference sequence).

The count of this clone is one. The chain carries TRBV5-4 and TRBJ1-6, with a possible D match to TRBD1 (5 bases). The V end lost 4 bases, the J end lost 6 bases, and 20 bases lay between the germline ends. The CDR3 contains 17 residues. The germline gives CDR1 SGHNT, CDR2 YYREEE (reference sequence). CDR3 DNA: TGTGCCAGCAGCCCGGTGCGGGGGAATGTTTTTAATTCACCCCTCCACTTT. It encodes CASSPVRGNVFNSPLHF.

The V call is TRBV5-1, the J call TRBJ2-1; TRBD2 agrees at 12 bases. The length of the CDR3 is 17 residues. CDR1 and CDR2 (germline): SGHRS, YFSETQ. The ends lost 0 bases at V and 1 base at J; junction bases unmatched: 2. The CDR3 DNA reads TGCGCCAGCAGCTTGGCTAGCGGGAGGGCGTCCTACAATGAGCAGTTCTTC. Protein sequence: CASSLASGRASYNEQFF.

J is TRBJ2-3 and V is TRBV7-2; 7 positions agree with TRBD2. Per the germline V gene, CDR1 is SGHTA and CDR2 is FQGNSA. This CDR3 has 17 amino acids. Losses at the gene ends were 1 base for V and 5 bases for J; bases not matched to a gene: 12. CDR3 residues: CASSLGGREWLRDTQYF. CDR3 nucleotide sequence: TGTGCCAGCAGCTTAGGTGGGCGGGAGTGGCTCAGAGATACGCAGTATTTT.

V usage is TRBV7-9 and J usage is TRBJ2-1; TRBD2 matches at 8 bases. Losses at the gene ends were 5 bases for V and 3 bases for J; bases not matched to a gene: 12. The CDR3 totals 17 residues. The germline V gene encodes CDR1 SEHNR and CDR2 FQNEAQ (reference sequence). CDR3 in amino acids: CASSPNRRLAIYNEQFF. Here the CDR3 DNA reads TGTGCCAGCAGCCCGAATCGTAGACTAGCGATCTACAATGAGCAGTTCTTC.

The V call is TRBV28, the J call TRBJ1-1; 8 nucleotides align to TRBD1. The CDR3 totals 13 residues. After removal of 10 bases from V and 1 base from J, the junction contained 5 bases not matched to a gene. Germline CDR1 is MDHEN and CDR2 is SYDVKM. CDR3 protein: CAIQGVKNTEAFF. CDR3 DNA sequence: TGTGCCATACAGGGGGTCAAGAACACTGAAGCTTTCTTT.

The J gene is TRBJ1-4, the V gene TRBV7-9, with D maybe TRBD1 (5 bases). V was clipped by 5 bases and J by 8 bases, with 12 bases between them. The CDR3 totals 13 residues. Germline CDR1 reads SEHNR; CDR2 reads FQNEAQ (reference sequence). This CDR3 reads CASSRDGGEKLFF. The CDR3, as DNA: TGTGCCAGCAGCCGCGACGGGGGGGAAAAACTGTTTTTT. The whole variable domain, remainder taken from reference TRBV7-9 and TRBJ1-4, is DTGVSQNPRHKITKRGQNVTFRCDPISEHNRLYWYRQTLGQGPEFLTYFQNEAQLEKSRLLSDRFSAERPKGSFSTLEIQRTEQGDSAMYLCASSRDGGEKLFFGSGTQLSVL.

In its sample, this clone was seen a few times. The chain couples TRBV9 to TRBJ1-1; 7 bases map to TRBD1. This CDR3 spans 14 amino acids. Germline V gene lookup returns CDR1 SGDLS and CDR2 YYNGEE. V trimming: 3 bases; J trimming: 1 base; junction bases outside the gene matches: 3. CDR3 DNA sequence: TGTGCCAGCAGCGAAGGGGGCCGGAACACTGAAGCTTTCTTT. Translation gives CASSEGGRNTEAFF.

The CDR3 nucleotides read TGTGCCAGTGGAACCCCGGGACAGGGAGCAGAGACCCAGTACTTC. Its translation is CASGTPGQGAETQYF. This chain joins TRBV19 and TRBJ2-5; 9 nucleotides line up with TRBD1. The germline V gene has CDR1 LNHDA and CDR2 SQIVND (reference sequence). V lost 8 bases to trimming and J lost 4 bases; unmatched junction nucleotides: 11. The CDR3 is 15 residues long. Full variable domain (rest looked up from reference TRBV19 and TRBJ2-5): DGGITQSPKYLFRKEGQNVTLSCEQNLNHDAMYWYRQDPGQGLRLIYYSQIVNDFQKGDIAEGYSVSREKKESFPLTVTSAQKNPTAFYLCASGTPGQGAETQYFGPGTRLLVL.

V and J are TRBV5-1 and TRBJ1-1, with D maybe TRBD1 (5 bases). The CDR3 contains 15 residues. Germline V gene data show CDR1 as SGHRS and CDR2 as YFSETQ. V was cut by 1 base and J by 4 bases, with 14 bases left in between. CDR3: CASSLIQGWSTEAFF. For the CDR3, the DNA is TGCGCCAGCAGCTTGATCCAGGGTTGGAGCACTGAAGCTTTCTTT. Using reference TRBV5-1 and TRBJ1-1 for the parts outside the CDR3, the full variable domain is KAGVTQTPRYLIKTRGQQVTLSCSPISGHRSVSWYQQTPGQGLQFLFEYFSETQRNKGNFPGRFSGRQFSNSRSEMNVSTLELGDSALYLCASSLIQGWSTEAFFGQGTRLTVV.

CDR3 loop: CASSKVYRGTEAFF. In DNA form, the CDR3 reads TGTGCCAGCAGCAAAGTCTATAGAGGGACTGAAGCTTTCTTT. The gene calls are TRBV21-1 and TRBJ1-1. TRBV21-1 counts as a pseudogene. The length of the CDR3 is 14 residues.

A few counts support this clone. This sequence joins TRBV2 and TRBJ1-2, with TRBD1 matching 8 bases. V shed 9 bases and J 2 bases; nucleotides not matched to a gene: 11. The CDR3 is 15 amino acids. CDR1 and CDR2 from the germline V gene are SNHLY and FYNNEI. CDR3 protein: CARGTGTGHNYGYTF. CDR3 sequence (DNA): TGTGCCAGAGGGACCGGGACAGGACACAACTATGGCTACACCTTC.

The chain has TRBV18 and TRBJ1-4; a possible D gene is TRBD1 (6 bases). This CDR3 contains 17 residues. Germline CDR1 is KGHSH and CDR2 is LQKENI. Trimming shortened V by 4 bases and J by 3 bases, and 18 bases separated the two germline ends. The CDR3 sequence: CASSRITGSGSNEKLFF. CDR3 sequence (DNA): TGTGCCAGCTCACGTATAACAGGGAGCGGTTCTAATGAAAAACTGTTTTTT. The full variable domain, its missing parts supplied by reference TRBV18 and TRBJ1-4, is NAGVMQNPRHLVRRRGQEARLRCSPMKGHSHVYWYRQLPEEGLKFMVYLQKENIIDESGMPKERFSAEFPKEGPSILRIQQVVRGDSAAYFCASSRITGSGSNEKLFFGSGTQLSVL.

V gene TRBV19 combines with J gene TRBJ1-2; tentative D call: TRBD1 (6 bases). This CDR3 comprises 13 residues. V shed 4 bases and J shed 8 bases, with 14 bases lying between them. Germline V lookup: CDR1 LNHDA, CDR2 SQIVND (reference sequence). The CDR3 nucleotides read TGTGCCAGTAGTAACACAGGGACGGGAGGCTACACCTTC. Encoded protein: CASSNTGTGGYTF.

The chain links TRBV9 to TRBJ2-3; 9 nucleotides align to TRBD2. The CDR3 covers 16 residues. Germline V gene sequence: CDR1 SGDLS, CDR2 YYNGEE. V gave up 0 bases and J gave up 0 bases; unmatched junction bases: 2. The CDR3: CASSVGLAASTDTQYF. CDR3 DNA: TGTGCCAGCAGCGTAGGACTAGCGGCGAGCACAGATACGCAGTATTTT.

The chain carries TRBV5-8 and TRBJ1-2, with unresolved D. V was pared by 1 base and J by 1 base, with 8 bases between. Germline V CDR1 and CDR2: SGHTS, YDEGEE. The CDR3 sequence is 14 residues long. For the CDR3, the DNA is TGTGCCAGCAGCTTGATCCGGGGTAACTATGGCTACACCTTC. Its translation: CASSLIRGNYGYTF.

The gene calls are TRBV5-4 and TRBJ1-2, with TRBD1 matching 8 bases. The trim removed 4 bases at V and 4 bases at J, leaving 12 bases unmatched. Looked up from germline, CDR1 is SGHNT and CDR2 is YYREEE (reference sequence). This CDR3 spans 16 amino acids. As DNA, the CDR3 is TGTGCCAGCAGCGCCGTAGAGGCCAGGGGGCTCTATGGCTACACCTTC. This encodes CASSAVEARGLYGYTF. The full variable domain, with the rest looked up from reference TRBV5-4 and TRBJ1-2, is ETGVTQSPTHLIKTRGQQVTLRCSSQSGHNTVSWYQQALGQGPQFIFQYYREEENGRGNFPPRFSGLQFPNYSSELNVNALELDDSALYLCASSAVEARGLYGYTFGSGTRLTVV.

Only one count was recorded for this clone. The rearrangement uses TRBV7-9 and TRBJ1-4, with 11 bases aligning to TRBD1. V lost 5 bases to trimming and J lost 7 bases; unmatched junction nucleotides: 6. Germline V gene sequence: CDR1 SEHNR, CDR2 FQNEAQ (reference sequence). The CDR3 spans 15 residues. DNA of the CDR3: TGTGCCAGCAGCAGCAGGACAGGGGGCTTTGAAAAACTGTTTTTT. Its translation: CASSSRTGGFEKLFF.

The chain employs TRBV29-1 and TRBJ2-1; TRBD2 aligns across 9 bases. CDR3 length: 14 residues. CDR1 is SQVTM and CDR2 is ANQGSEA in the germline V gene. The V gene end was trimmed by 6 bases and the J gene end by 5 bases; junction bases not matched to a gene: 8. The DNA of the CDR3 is TGCAGCGTCCGCCCCGGGACTAGCAACAATGAGCAGTTCTTC. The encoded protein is CSVRPGTSNNEQFF.

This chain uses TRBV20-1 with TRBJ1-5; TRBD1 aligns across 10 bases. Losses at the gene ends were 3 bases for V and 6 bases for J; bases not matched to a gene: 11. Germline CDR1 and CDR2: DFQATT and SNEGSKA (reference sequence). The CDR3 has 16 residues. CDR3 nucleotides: TGCAGTGCTAGTGGATCCGGGACAGGGGATTCTCAGCCCCAGCATTTT. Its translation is CSASGSGTGDSQPQHF.

The CDR3, as DNA: TGCGCCAGCAGCTTGTCTGGGACTAGCGGGAGCTGGGGGTACAATGAGCAGTTCTTC. Its protein is CASSLSGTSGSWGYNEQFF. This chain joins TRBV5-1 and TRBJ2-1, with TRBD2 matching over 14 bases. CDR1 and CDR2 (germline): SGHRS, YFSETQ. CDR3 length: 19 residues. V shed 1 base, J shed 4 bases, and the junction held 10 bases outside the gene matches.

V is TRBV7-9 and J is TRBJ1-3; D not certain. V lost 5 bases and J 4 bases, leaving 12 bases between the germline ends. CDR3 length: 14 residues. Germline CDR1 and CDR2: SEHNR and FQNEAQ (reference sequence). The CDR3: CASSLSRGGNTIYF. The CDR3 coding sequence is TGTGCCAGCAGCCTATCCCGGGGAGGAAACACCATATATTTT.

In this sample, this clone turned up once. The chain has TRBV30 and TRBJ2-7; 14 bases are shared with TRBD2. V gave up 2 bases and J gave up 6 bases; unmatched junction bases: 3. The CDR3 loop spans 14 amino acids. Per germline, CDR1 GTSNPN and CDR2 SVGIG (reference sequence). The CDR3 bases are TGTGCCTGGAGTCCTGGACTAGCGGGAGGCGAGCAGTACGTC. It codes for CAWSPGLAGGEQYV.